This T cell receptor (beta chain) originates from a study of STAT5B mutations in CD4+ large granular lymphocyte leukemia. General study findings and limits: Top patient clones used TRBV06 genes more often: 8/27 versus 2/35 in controls. Patient CD4-sorted repertoires looked more clonal than healthy CD4+ repertoires, even without putative leukemic clones.

Healthy controls were blood donor buffy coats. With respect to this clone: The antigen remains unidentified.

Sequencing used immunoSEQ multiplex PCR; TCRdb keeps in-frame clones, though not all of them. The table lists about 40,000 clones, roughly 79% of them singletons. The CDR3 is 15 residues long. Germline assignment: CDR1 SGHVS and CDR2 FNYEAQ. V shed 5 bases and J shed 1 base, with 11 bases lying between them. The V call is TRBV7-6, the J call TRBJ2-2; the D gene is possibly TRBD2 (6 bases). The sample taken for sequencing was CD4+ T cells from blood buffy coats. The TCR sequence derives from a human donor in good health. CDR3 in amino acids: CASSMAGGNTGELFF. In nucleotides, the CDR3 is TGTGCCAGCAGCATGGCCGGGGGGAACACCGGGGAGCTGTTTTTT.